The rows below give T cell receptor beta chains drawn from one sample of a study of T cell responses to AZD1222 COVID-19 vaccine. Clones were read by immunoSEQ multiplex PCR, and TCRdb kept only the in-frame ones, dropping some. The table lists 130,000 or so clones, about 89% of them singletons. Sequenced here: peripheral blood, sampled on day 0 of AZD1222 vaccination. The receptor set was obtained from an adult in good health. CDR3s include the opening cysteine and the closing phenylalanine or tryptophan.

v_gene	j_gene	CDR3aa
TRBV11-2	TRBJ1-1	CASSPDIGREAFF
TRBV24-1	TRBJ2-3	CATSRDSTADTQYF
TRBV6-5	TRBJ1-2	CASRAPGGSGYTF
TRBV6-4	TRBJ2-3	CASSPAGFTDTQYF
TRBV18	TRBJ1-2	CASSQEGAVYPHGYTF
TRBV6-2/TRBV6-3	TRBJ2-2	CASSYGPGQGAAGELFF
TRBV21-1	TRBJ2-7	CASSKPPESANDFRGQTSYEQYF
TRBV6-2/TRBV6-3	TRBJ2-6	CASSYLAGANVLTF
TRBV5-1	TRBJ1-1	CASSLEGIGKNTEAFF
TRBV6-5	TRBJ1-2	CASSYGAGPYGYTF
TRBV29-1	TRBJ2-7	CSVRTGIDAYEQYF
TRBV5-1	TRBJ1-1	CASSSGGTYLPEMPPEAFF
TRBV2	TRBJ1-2	CASSDQVGYGYTF
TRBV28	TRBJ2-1	CASSLSGHGNEQFF
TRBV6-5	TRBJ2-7	CASSRGPASYEQYF
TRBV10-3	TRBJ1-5	CAISGGVGQPQHF
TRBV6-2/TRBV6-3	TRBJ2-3	CASSYSKPTDTQYF
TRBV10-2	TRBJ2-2	CASSEQETNTGELFF
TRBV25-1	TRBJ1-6	CASSATGFRNSPLHF
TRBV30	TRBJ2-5	CAWTPGRLPPWTQYF
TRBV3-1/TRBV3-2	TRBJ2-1	CASSQDSGVPYNEQFF
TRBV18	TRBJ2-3	CASSPPWSETGGNTQYF
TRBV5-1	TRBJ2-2	CASRDRTMIGELFF
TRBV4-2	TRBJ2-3	CASSQESNWQTGTQYF
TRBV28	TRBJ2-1	CASHTNGGDVQFF
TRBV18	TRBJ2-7	CASSTGSSTYEQYF
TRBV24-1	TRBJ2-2	CATKGTENTGELFF
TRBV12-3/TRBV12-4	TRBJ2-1	CASREANNEQFF
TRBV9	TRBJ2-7	CASSTPPRLAVHEQYF
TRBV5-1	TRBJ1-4	CASSLEGAANEKLFF
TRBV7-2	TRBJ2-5	CASSPDRGLQETQYF
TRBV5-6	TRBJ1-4	CASSRRSQGEKLFF
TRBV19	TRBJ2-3	CASSLGLARGDTQYF
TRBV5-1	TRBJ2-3	CASSSSGRGGTDTQYF
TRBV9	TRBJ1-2	CASSVGNTNYGYTF
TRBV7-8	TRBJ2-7	CASSFGAYEQYF
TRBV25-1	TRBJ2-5	CASSDSSIVRTQYF
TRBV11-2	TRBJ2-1	CASSLERGGYNEQFF
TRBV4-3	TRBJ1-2	CASSQERHNYGYTF
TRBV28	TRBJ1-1	CASRPRDREAEAFF
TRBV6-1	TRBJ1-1	CASILEDTEAFF
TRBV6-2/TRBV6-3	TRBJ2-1	CASSRGRQRNNEQFF
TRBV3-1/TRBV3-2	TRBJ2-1	CASSRGKTYNEQFF
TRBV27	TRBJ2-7	CASSFYGQGDEQYF
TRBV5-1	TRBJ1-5	CASSLDINQPQHF
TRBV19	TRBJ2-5	CASSSTSGSGETQYF
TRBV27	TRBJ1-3	CASSSEPRNTIYF
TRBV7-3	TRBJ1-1	CASSLPTGSDTEAFF
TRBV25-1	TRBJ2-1	CASSAGGTNNEQFF
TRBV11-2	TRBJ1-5	CASSSQGGNQPQHF
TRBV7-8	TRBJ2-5	CASSTGQVRETQYF
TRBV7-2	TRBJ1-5	CASSLVGGNQPQHF
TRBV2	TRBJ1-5	CASSVGQNQPQHF
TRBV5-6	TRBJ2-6	CASSLGWGPSGANVLTF